This passage covers 6 T cell receptor beta chains from one sample sequenced in a study of T-cell memory formation after mild COVID-19. TCRdb analysed the 5' RACE reads with MiXCR anew, one entry per CDR3 protein. The table has some 13,000 distinct CDR3 sequences, about 12% seen once. Specimen: PBMCs or a T cell subset sorted from them (not recorded which). The receptors were sampled from an adult woman who had mild COVID-19 (a few samples of this study predate the infection). Cell type and time point are not known.

This clonotype is labeled as medium-sized. This chain uses TRBV5-1 with TRBJ2-4; TRBD1 agrees at 7 bases. The CDR3 runs to 16 residues. V was clipped by 3 bases and J by 1 base; unmatched bases: 7. Germline V gene lookup returns CDR1 SGHRS and CDR2 YFSETQ. CDR3 bases: TGCGCCAGCAGCTCCACGACAGGGTATGCCAAAAACATTCAGTACTTC. Its translation is CASSSTTGYAKNIQYF.

There are many counts of this clonotype. V usage is TRBV4-2 and J usage is TRBJ2-1, with a possible D match to TRBD2 (6 bases). Germline lookup yields CDR1 LGHNA and CDR2 YNFKEQ. The CDR3 is 17 amino acids. V was clipped by 1 base and J by 4 bases, with 17 bases between them. CDR3 loop: CASSQGGIADKYNEQFF. The CDR3, as DNA: TGTGCCAGCAGCCAAGGCGGGATAGCGGACAAATACAATGAGCAGTTCTTC.

This sequence joins TRBV7-9 and TRBJ2-3, with 7 bases that match TRBD1. The CDR3 contains 14 residues. The junction had 4 bases not matched to a gene; V was cut back by 5 bases and J by 2 bases. In germline, CDR1 is SEHNR, CDR2 FQNEAQ (reference sequence). The CDR3 DNA reads as TGTGCCAGCAGCACCAGGGGGTTCACAGATACGCAGTATTTT. Its protein is CASSTRGFTDTQYF.

This clonotype was detected ten times or more. The V and J genes are TRBV7-6 and TRBJ2-5; the match to TRBD2 covers 8 bases. Per the germline V gene, CDR1 is SGHVS and CDR2 is FNYEAQ. The CDR3 is 15 amino acids. Unmatched junction bases numbered 6, after V lost 1 base and J lost 5 bases. CDR3 in amino acids: CASSLGGQRGETQYF. The CDR3 DNA reads as TGTGCCAGCAGCTTAGGAGGCCAGCGGGGGGAGACCCAGTACTTC.

This clonotype has just one count. This rearrangement joins TRBV15 to TRBJ2-3; maybe TRBD1 (5 bases). Germline V gives CDR1 LNHNV, CDR2 YYDKDF (reference sequence). The CDR3 has 15 amino acids. V shed 0 bases and J shed 0 bases, with 7 bases lying between them. The CDR3 DNA reads as TGTGCCACCAGCAGAGACAGGGCGAGCACAGATACGCAGTATTTT. Translated: CATSRDRASTDTQYF.

The chain employs TRBV7-2 and TRBJ2-1; the match to TRBD1 covers 11 bases. This CDR3 spans 15 amino acids. From germline, CDR1 is SGHTA and CDR2 FQGNSA. Trimming cost V 5 bases and J 5 bases; bases outside gene matches: 5. The CDR3 DNA reads TGTGCCAGCAGCCGGACAGGGGGCAACAACAATGAGCAGTTCTTC. It encodes CASSRTGGNNNEQFF.